This paragraph covers one T cell receptor beta chain sequence. As processed by the authors: Scientists estimated how many nucleated cells there were by amplifying reference gene primers. The method was immunoSEQ multiplex PCR; TCRdb's version includes in-frame clones alone and lacks a portion of them. The V and J calls and clone size are taken from that table; D and trimming were inferred from the DNA. Among approximately 140,000 clones listed, about three quarters were seen once. This entry is derived from a study of blood T cell repertoires in COVID-19. At the level of the study: Samples representing acute and convalescent COVID-19 were sourced from the United States, Italy and Spain. In each case, the material was cDNA or gDNA derived from T cells, B-cell-depleted T cells, or PBMCs.

V was pared by 5 bases and J by 5 bases, with 12 bases between. CDR1 is KGHSH, CDR2 LQKENI, per germline. This CDR3 is 13 amino acids long. This receptor was identified in a man in his fifties or sixties with acute or convalescent COVID-19. The genes are TRBV18 and TRBJ1-1; D is unclear. Sequencing input: peripheral blood. The CDR3 sequence: CASSEGSGTEAFF. The CDR3 nucleotides read TGTGCCAGCTCAGAGGGTTCCGGAACTGAAGCTTTCTTT.